This TCR beta chain stems from a study of cytomegalovirus exposure and HLA in healthy donors. Primers for the PCR totalled 60 Vbeta and 13 Jbeta. This table comes from immunoSEQ multiplex PCR, and its TCRdb copy is limited to in-frame clones, with some not included. The sample consists of 90,000 to 120,000 clones, around three quarters of them appearing once. J gave up 4 bases and V 5 bases, and 7 bases lay outside the gene matches. This CDR3 contains 15 residues. Germline V lookup: CDR1 SEHNR, CDR2 FQNEAQ (reference sequence). Sequenced sample: PBMCs. The clonotype was recovered from a female donor in good health and CMV-seropositive. The chain employs TRBV7-9 and TRBJ2-3; 9 nucleotides match TRBD2. Here the CDR3 reads CASSISGGSADTQYF. The CDR3 coding sequence is TGTGCCAGCAGCATTAGCGGGGGTTCGGCAGATACGCAGTATTTT.